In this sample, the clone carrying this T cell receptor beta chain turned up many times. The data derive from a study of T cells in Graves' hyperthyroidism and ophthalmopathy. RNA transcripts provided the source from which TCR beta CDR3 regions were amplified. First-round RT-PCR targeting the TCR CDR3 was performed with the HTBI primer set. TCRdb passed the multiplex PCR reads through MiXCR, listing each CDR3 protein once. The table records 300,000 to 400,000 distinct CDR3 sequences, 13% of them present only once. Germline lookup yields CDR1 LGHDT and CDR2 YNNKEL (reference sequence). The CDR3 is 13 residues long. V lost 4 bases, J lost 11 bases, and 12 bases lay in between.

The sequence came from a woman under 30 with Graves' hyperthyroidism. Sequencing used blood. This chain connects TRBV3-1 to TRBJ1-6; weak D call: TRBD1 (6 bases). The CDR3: CASSRGAETPLHF. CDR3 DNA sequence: TGTGCCAGCAGCCGGGGGGCGGAGACACCCCTCCACTTT.